This T cell receptor (beta chain) was captured in a study of response to subunit inactivated influenza vaccine. Findings and limits, study-wide: The authors put forward the suggestion that each seasonal influenza vaccination may bring in only a limited number of new T cells.

With respect to this clonotype: The antigen remains unidentified.

MiXCR, run by TCRdb on the RT-PCR reads, gives a single entry per CDR3 protein. Of 700,000 to 900,000 distinct CDR3 sequences listed, approximately 22% are singletons. Trimming took off 6 bases at V and 8 bases at J, with 20 bases between the two ends. The germline V gene encodes CDR1 DFQATT and CDR2 SNEGSKA (reference sequence). There are 14 residues in the CDR3. The rearrangement joins TRBV20-1 to TRBJ1-5, with D maybe TRBD1 (5 bases). This clonotype was sampled from a man aged 50 to 59 who received an inactivated influenza vaccine. Sequenced here: PBMCs from blood, sampled 5 to 6 days after vaccination. DNA for the CDR3: TGCAGTGCCGCAGTCGGGACGCTGAGAGAGCCCCAGCATTTT. This encodes CSAAVGTLREPQHF.